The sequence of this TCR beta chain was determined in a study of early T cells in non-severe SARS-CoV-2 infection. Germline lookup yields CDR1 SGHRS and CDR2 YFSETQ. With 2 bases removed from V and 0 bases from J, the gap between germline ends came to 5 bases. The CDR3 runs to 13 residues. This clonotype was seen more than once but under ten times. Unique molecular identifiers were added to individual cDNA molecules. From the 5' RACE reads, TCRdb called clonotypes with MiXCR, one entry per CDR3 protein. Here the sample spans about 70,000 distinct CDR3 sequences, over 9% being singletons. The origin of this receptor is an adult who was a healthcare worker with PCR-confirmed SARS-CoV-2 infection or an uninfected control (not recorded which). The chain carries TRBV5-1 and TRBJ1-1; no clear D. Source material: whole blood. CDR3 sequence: CASSLEVNTEAFF. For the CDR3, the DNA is TGCGCCAGCAGCTTAGAAGTGAACACTGAAGCTTTCTTT.